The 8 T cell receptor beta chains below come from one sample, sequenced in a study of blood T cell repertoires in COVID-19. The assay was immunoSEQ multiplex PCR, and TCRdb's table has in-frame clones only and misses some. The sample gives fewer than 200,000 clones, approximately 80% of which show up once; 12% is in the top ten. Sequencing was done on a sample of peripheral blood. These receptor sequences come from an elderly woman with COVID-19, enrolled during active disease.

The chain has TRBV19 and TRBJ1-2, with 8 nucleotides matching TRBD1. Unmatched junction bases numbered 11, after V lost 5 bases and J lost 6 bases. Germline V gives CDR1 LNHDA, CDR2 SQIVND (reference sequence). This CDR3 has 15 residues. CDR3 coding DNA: TGTGCCAGTAGTCCACCGCAGGGGGCAGTGGATGGCTACACCTTC. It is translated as CASSPPQGAVDGYTF.

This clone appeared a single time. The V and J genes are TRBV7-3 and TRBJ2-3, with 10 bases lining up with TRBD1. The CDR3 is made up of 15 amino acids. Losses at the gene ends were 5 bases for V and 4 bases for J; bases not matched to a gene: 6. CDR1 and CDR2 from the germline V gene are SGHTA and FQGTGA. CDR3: CASSPWDRGPDTQYF. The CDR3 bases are TGTGCCAGCAGCCCGTGGGACAGGGGCCCAGATACGCAGTATTTT.

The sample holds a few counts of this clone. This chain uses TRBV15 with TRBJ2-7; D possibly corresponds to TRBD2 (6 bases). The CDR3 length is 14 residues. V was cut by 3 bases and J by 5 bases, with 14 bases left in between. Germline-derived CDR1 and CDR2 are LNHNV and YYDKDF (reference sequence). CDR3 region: CATSRSPSSDEQYF. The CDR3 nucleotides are TGTGCCACCAGCAGGAGTCCGTCTAGCGACGAGCAGTACTTC.

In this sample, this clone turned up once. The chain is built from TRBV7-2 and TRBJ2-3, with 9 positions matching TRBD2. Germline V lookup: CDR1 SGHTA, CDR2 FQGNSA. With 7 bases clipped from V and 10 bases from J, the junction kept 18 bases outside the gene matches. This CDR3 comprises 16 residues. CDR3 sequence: CASIDKVLAGHIPQYF. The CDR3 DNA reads TGTGCCAGCATCGATAAGGTGCTAGCGGGGCATATTCCGCAGTATTTT.

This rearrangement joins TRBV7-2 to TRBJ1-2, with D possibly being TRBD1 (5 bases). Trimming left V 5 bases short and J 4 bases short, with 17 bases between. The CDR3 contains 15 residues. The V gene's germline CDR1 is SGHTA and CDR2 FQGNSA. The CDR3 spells CASSRLGLRGYGYTF. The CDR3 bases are TGTGCCAGCAGCCGTCTAGGTCTAAGGGGCTATGGCTACACCTTC.

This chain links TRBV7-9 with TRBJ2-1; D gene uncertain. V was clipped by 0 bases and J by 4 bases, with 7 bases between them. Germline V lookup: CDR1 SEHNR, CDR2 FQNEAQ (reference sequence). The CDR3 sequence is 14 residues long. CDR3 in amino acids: CASSLATIYNEQFF. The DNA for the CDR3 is TGTGCCAGCAGCTTAGCTACTATATACAATGAGCAGTTCTTC.

In nucleotides, the CDR3 is TGCGCCAGCAGTGACTCGCGACAGACAGGGTTCTGCACTGAAGCTTTCTTT. This encodes CASSDSRQTGFCTEAFF. The rearrangement links TRBV10-1 to TRBJ1-1; TRBD1 agrees at 7 bases. The germline CDR1 and CDR2 sequences are WNHNN and SYGVQD (reference sequence). Trimming took 3 bases from V and 4 from J; bases not matched to a gene: 14. CDR3 size: 17 residues.

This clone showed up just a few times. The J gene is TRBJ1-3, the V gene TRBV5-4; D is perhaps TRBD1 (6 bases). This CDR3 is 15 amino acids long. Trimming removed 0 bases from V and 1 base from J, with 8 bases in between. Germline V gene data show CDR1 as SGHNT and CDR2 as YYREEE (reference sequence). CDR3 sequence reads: CASSLGGGSGNTIYF. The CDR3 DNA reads TGTGCCAGCAGCTTGGGAGGGGGTTCTGGAAACACCATATATTTT. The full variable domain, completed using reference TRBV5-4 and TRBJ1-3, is ETGVTQSPTHLIKTRGQQVTLRCSSQSGHNTVSWYQQALGQGPQFIFQYYREEENGRGNFPPRFSGLQFPNYSSELNVNALELDDSALYLCASSLGGGSGNTIYFGEGSWLTVV.